The 11 T cell receptor beta chains listed next were all sequenced from one sample in a study of blood T cells in healthy people across ages. Next came a second PCR, run for about 6 to 12 cycles, which used a sample-barcoded 5' primer along with a J-beta primer mix. Each CDR3 protein gets one entry after TCRdb re-called the 5' RACE reads with MiXCR. The data show roughly 1,500,000 distinct CDR3 sequences, with around 36% seen just once and approximately 10% held by the top ten. Sequenced: blood. These receptors came from a woman in her 30s in good health.

The chain carries TRBV18 and TRBJ1-6; D unresolved. The CDR3 has 15 residues. Trimming stripped 3 bases from V and 7 bases from J, with 13 bases between. Per the germline V gene, CDR1 is KGHSH and CDR2 is LQKENI. CDR3: CASSPRSNRNSPLHF. DNA of the CDR3: TGTGCCAGCTCACCCCGCTCGAACAGAAATTCACCCCTCCACTTT.

This clonotype has at least ten counts. The chain carries TRBV12-3 or TRBV12-4 and TRBJ2-7; D unclear. The V and J ends lost 8 bases and 2 bases respectively, with 13 bases between them. This CDR3 has 13 residues. CDR3 region: CASALLAAYEQYF. In DNA, the CDR3 is TGTGCCAGCGCTCTCTTGGCCGCCTACGAGCAGTACTTC.

The chain links TRBV5-1 to TRBJ2-1, with D possibly matching TRBD2 (6 bases). Germline V lookup: CDR1 SGHRS, CDR2 YFSETQ. This CDR3 contains 16 residues. V was pared by 0 bases and J by 2 bases, with 12 bases between. The DNA for the CDR3 is TGCGCCAGCAGCTTGGATGTAGCGGAAGCCTACAATGAGCAGTTCTTC. This sequence encodes CASSLDVAEAYNEQFF.

V and J are TRBV2 and TRBJ2-3; 7 positions match TRBD2. Losses at the gene ends were 4 bases for V and 5 bases for J; bases not matched to a gene: 12. There are 16 residues in the CDR3. Germline loops: CDR1 SNHLY, CDR2 FYNNEI. The CDR3 nucleotides are TGTGCCAGCAGTGTTCGGGGGGATTGGGGCCAAGATACGCAGTATTTT. Amino acid sequence: CASSVRGDWGQDTQYF.

This clonotype showed up just a few times. The chain couples TRBV18 to TRBJ2-5, with a tentative D call TRBD2 (5 bases). Trimming removed 3 bases at V and 7 bases at J, with 12 bases between. The germline V gene has CDR1 KGHSH and CDR2 LQKENI. The CDR3 runs 13 residues. In DNA form, the CDR3 reads TGTGCCAGCTCACCGCCACCGGCGGGGACCCAGTACTTC. This sequence encodes CASSPPPAGTQYF.

This sequence joins TRBV27 and TRBJ2-3; 12 bases are shared with TRBD2. Germline assignment: CDR1 MNHEY and CDR2 SMNVEV (reference sequence). The length of the CDR3 is 18 residues. V shed 2 bases, J shed 4 bases, and the junction held 10 bases outside the gene matches. CDR3 bases: TGTGCCAGCAGTTTACAGCCTAGCGGGGGGGAAACACCAGATACGCAGTATTTT. Its protein product is CASSLQPSGGETPDTQYF.

The chain recombines TRBV7-9 with TRBJ2-7, with D hard to call. V was shortened by 8 bases and J by 1 base, with 6 bases between the two germline ends. Per the germline V gene, CDR1 is SEHNR and CDR2 is FQNEAQ (reference sequence). The CDR3 is made up of 11 amino acids. The CDR3 region has the DNA TGTGCCAGCGGGTTTTCCTACGAGCAGTACTTC. Translation: CASGFSYEQYF.

There are a few counts of this clonotype. The genes are TRBV6-2 or TRBV6-3 and TRBJ2-7; D is uncertain. Per the germline V gene, CDR1 is MNHEY and CDR2 is SVGEGT. Trimming shortened V by 0 bases and J by 0 bases, and 15 bases separated the two germline ends. The CDR3 extends over 17 amino acids. The CDR3 DNA reads TGTGCCAGCAGTTACTCGCCCACACAGAGCCCCTCCTACGAGCAGTACTTC. It is translated as CASSYSPTQSPSYEQYF.

J is TRBJ2-7 and V is TRBV6-4; TRBD1 matches at 9 bases. Germline CDR1 and CDR2: MRHNA and SNTAGT. V lost 7 bases, J lost 5 bases, and 15 bases stayed unmatched. This CDR3 is built from 16 residues. The CDR3, as DNA: TGTGCCAGCATTCCATTCTCGGGACAGGGTCTAAACGAGCAGTACTTC. This codes for CASIPFSGQGLNEQYF.

Many counts were recorded for this clonotype. This chain links TRBV20-1 with TRBJ2-3, with 10 nucleotides matching TRBD2. Germline V gene lookup returns CDR1 DFQATT and CDR2 SNEGSKA (reference sequence). V shed 1 base, J shed 6 bases, and the junction held 4 bases outside the gene matches. The CDR3 spans 14 residues. CDR3 amino acids: CSARASGGRDTQYF. The CDR3, as DNA: TGCAGTGCTAGAGCTAGCGGGGGTAGGGATACGCAGTATTTT.

The V gene is TRBV28, the J gene TRBJ2-3, with 15 nucleotides matching TRBD2. CDR1 and CDR2 from the germline V gene are MDHEN and SYDVKM. J gave up 14 bases and V 5 bases, and 8 bases lay outside the gene matches. The CDR3 spans 14 residues. This chain's CDR3 is CASSMGRGLAGGYF. The CDR3 DNA follows: TGTGCCAGCAGTATGGGCCGGGGACTAGCGGGAGGGTATTTT.